The 5 T cell receptor beta chains below come from one sample, sequenced in a study of blood T cell repertoires in COVID-19 (dated by TCRdb to the early 2020s). Library preparation employed the immunoSEQ multiplex PCR assay. TCRdb re-hosts the immuneACCESS table, in-frame sequences only. Its copies lack some clones; in the studies checked, an unresolved V gene accounts for under half of them, and the cause for the rest is not known. The sample table records 70,000 to 90,000 clones; roughly 80% of these occur just once. The ten most abundant clones make up 18% of the sample. The sample comprised peripheral blood. The receptors here all came from a woman in her sixties with acute or convalescent COVID-19.

V gene TRBV18 combines with J gene TRBJ2-5; perhaps TRBD1 as D (5 bases). The V and J ends lost 2 bases and 4 bases respectively, with 11 bases between them. The germline gives CDR1 KGHSH, CDR2 LQKENI. The length of the CDR3 is 14 residues. CDR3 sequence reads: CASSPRGAGETQYF. The CDR3 DNA sequence: TGTGCCAGCTCACCAAGGGGCGCAGGAGAGACCCAGTACTTC. The complete variable domain, with remaining parts taken from reference TRBV18 and TRBJ2-5, reads NAGVMQNPRHLVRRRGQEARLRCSPMKGHSHVYWYRQLPEEGLKFMVYLQKENIIDESGMPKERFSAEFPKEGPSILRIQQVVRGDSAAYFCASSPRGAGETQYFGPGTRLLVL.

For this clone: Germline is not matched at one junction end, which may reflect a read error. V is TRBV27 and J is TRBJ2-7; the D gene is possibly TRBD1 (6 bases). This CDR3 is 12 amino acids long. Per the germline V gene, CDR1 is MNHEY and CDR2 is SMNVEV (reference sequence). CDR3 sequence (DNA): TGTGCCAGCGGGGACCGGGACAAACCCCAGGACTTC. This encodes CASGDRDKPQDF.

The chain has TRBV6-5 and TRBJ2-6; D remains unclear. V was trimmed by 7 bases and J by 1 base, leaving 11 bases between them. The CDR3 length is 15 residues. The V gene's germline CDR1 is MNHEY and CDR2 SVGAGI. CDR3 nucleotide sequence: TGTGCCAGCACCGAATTAGTTTCTGGGGCCAACGTCCTGACTTTC. Translated: CASTELVSGANVLTF.

The V and J genes are TRBV24-1 and TRBJ2-3, with D tentatively TRBD2 (6 bases). Trimming removed 9 bases at V and 1 base at J, with 13 bases between. Germline CDR1 reads KGHDR; CDR2 reads SFDVKD. CDR3 size: 14 residues. CDR3 amino acids: CATSLGGGTDTQYF. CDR3 DNA: TGTGCCACCTCGTTGGGGGGTGGCACAGATACGCAGTATTTT.

The chain joins TRBV10-1 to TRBJ2-5; possible D gene TRBD2, 5 bases. V lost 3 bases and J 1 base, leaving 15 bases between the germline ends. CDR1 and CDR2 (germline): WNHNN, SYGVQD (reference sequence). The CDR3 spans 16 residues. CDR3 bases: TGCGCCAGCAGTGAATGGGGAGTATTGGGCCAAGAGACCCAGTACTTC. Encoded protein: CASSEWGVLGQETQYF.